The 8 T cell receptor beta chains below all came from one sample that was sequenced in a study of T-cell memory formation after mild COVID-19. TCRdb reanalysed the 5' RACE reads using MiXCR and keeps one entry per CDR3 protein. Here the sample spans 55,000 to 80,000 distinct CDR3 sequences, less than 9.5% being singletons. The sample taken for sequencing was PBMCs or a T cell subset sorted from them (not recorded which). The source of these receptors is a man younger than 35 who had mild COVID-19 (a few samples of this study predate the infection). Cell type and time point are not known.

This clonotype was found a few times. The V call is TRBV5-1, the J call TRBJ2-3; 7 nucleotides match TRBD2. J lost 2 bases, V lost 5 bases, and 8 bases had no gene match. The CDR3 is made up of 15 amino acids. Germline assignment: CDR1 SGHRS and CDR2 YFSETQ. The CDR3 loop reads CASRPRDYYTDTQYF. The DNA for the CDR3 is TGCGCCAGCAGGCCGAGGGACTACTACACAGATACGCAGTATTTT. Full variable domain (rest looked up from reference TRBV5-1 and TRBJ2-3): KAGVTQTPRYLIKTRGQQVTLSCSPISGHRSVSWYQQTPGQGLQFLFEYFSETQRNKGNFPGRFSGRQFSNSRSEMNVSTLELGDSALYLCASRPRDYYTDTQYFGPGTRLTVL.

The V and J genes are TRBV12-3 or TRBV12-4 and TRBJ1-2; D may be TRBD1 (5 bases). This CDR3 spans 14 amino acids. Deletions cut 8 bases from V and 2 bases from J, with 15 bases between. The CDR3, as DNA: TGTGCCAGCCTCCACGGGGGGGGGAACTATGGCTACACCTTC. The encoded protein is CASLHGGGNYGYTF.

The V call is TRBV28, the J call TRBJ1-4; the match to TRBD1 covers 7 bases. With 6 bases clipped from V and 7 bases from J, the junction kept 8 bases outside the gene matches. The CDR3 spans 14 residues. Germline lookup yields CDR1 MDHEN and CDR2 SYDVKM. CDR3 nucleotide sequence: TGTGCCAGCAGCCAGACAGGGAACGGTGAAAAACTGTTTTTT. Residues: CASSQTGNGEKLFF.

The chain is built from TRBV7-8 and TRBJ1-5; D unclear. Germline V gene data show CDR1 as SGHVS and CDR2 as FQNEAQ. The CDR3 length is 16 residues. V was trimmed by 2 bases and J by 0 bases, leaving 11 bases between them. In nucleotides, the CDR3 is TGTGCCAGCAGCTTAAGGGAGGTGGATAGCAATCAGCCCCAGCATTTT. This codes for CASSLREVDSNQPQHF.

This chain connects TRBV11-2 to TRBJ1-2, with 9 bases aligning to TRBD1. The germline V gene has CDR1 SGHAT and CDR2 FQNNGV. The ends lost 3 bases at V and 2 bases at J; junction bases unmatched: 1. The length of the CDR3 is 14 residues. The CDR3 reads CASSFGQGNYGYTF. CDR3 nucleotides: TGTGCCAGCAGCTTTGGACAGGGGAACTATGGCTACACCTTC.

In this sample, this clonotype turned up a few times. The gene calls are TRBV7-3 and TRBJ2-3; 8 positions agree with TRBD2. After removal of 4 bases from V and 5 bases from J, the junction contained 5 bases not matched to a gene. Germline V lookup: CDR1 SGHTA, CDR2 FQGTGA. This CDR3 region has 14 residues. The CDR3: CASSYGGDIDTQYF. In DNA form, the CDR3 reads TGTGCCAGCAGCTACGGGGGGGATATAGATACGCAGTATTTT. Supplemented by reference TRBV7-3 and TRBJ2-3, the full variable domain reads GAGVSQTPSNKVTEKGKYVELRCDPISGHTALYWYRQSLGQGPEFLIYFQGTGAADDSGLPNDRFFAVRPEGSVSTLKIQRTERGDSAVYLCASSYGGDIDTQYFGPGTRLTVL.

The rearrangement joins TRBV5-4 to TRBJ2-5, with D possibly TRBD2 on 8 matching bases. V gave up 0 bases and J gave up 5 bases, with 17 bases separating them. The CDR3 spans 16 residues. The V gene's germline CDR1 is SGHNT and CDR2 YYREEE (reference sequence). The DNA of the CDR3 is TGTGCCAGCAGCTTGGCCGGGAGGGGGCGACGGGAGACCCAGTACTTC. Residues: CASSLAGRGRRETQYF.

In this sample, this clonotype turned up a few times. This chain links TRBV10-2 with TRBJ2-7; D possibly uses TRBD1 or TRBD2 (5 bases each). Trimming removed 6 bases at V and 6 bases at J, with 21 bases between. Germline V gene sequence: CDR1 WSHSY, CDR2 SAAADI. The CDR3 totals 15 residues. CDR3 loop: CASSHGTSRVAEQYV. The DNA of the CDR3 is TGCGCCAGCAGCCACGGGACCTCCCGGGTCGCCGAGCAGTACGTC.